Shown below are 5 T cell receptor beta chains from a single sample sequenced in a study of T cells expressing NK-cell markers. TCRdb reprocessed the 5' RACE reads, with one entry per CDR3 protein and no DNA. This sample contains about 390,000 distinct CDR3 sequences. Sequences were obtained from blood T cells: a sorted CD56 or NKG2C T cell subset, CD4+ or CD8+ T cells, or bulk PBMC T cells (not recorded which). Source of these receptors: a woman in her forties or fifties in good health.

This rearrangement joins TRBV5-1 to TRBJ1-4; with no DNA, the TCRdb D assignment of TRBD1 cannot be verified. Germline V gives CDR1 SGHRS, CDR2 YFSETQ. This CDR3 spans 16 amino acids. The CDR3 spells CASSLIPGQNNEKLFF.

This sequence joins TRBV10-3 and TRBJ2-1; lacking DNA, the TRBD2 call made by TCRdb goes unchecked. CDR1 and CDR2 from the germline V gene are ENHRY and SYGVKD. The CDR3 extends over 17 amino acids. CDR3 amino acids: CAIRGETSGRALYEQFF.

The rearrangement joins TRBV20-1 to TRBJ2-1; the D call from TCRdb, TRBD2, cannot be confirmed without DNA. The CDR3 runs to 16 residues. CDR1 and CDR2 from the germline V gene are DFQATT and SNEGSKA (reference sequence). The CDR3 is CSAPQPLTSPYNEQFF.

The V call is TRBV20-1, the J call TRBJ1-1; TCRdb's D gene call, TRBD1, goes unchecked for lack of DNA. The CDR3 is 15 residues long. CDR1 is DFQATT, CDR2 SNEGSKA, per germline (reference sequence). CDR3 protein: CSARTEGQGGTEAFF.

The gene calls are TRBV20-1 and TRBJ2-1; checking the TCRdb D call of TRBD1 is not possible without DNA. Germline CDR1 reads DFQATT; CDR2 reads SNEGSKA (reference sequence). CDR3 length: 18 amino acids. CDR3: CSARGLLLSPSSYNEQFF.